These T cell receptor beta chains were read from a single sample in a study of blood T cells in healthy people across ages. Via MiXCR, TCRdb re-called the 5' RACE reads, giving one row per CDR3 protein. The sample includes around 1,000,000 distinct CDR3 sequences, under 30% of them seen just once. These data were also filed under a second study, of T cells of mothers and their children.

The sample was blood. These receptors all come from a girl aged 2-9 years in good health. Each CDR3 is given with its conserved first and last residue. The D gene is left open where the match is weak. The listing skips clone size in some rows; elsewhere it reads once, few, many or a size class.

CDR3 protein,CDR3 DNA,clone size,V gene,J gene,D gene
CSGAGHQETQYF,TGCAGCGGGGCAGGCCACCAAGAGACCCAGTACTTC,NA,TRBV29-1,TRBJ2-5,NA
CASSWGGQPQHF,TGTGCCAGCAGTTGGGGGGGCCAGCCCCAGCATTTT,many,TRBV28,TRBJ1-5,NA
CASGGGGAGANVLTF,TGCGCCAGCGGCGGAGGAGGGGCTGGGGCCAACGTCCTGACTTTC,NA,TRBV5-1,TRBJ2-6,NA
CASSQETHRTYGQYF,TGCGCCAGCAGCCAAGAAACACATAGAACCTACGGGCAGTACTTC,once,TRBV4-1,TRBJ2-7,NA
CSVAGGNTYEQYF,TGCAGCGTTGCGGGAGGTAACACCTACGAGCAGTACTTC,few,TRBV29-1,TRBJ2-7,TRBD2
CSAYPQGLGETQYF,TGCAGTGCTTACCCGCAGGGACTGGGAGAGACCCAGTACTTC,few,TRBV20-1,TRBJ2-5,NA
CASSLERAGKNIQYF,TGTGCCAGCAGCTTAGAGAGAGCAGGGAAAAACATTCAGTACTTC,few,TRBV7-2,TRBJ2-4,NA
CASSLNSMSETQYF,TGTGCCAGCAGCCTGAATAGTATGTCGGAGACCCAGTACTTC,NA,TRBV11-2,TRBJ2-5,NA
CASSRNQGPETEAFF,TGCGCCAGCAGCCGAAATCAGGGGCCTGAGACTGAAGCTTTCTTT,NA,TRBV4-1,TRBJ1-1,NA
CASSDFDSNQPQHF,TGTGCCAGCAGTGATTTCGATAGCAATCAGCCCCAGCATTTT,NA,TRBV6-1,TRBJ1-5,NA
CASSPGGGGEQYF,TGTGCCAGCAGCCCCGGGGGAGGGGGCGAGCAGTACTTC,many,TRBV12-3/TRBV12-4,TRBJ2-7,NA
CASSEWSQGAGQPQHF,TGTGCCAGCAGTGAATGGAGTCAGGGGGCAGGTCAGCCCCAGCATTTT,few,TRBV6-1,TRBJ1-5,TRBD1
CASSIVGSLAEAFF,TGTGCCAGTAGTATCGTGGGTAGCCTCGCTGAAGCTTTCTTT,NA,TRBV19,TRBJ1-1,NA
CASSKTGRETQYF,TGTGCCAGCAGTAAGACAGGGAGAGAGACCCAGTACTTC,few,TRBV12-3/TRBV12-4,TRBJ2-5,TRBD1
CASSPPKGQGASYEQYF,TGTGCCAGCTCACCACCAAAGGGACAGGGCGCCTCCTACGAGCAGTACTTC,NA,TRBV18,TRBJ2-7,TRBD1
CASRQDRRSYGYTF,TGTGCCAGTAGGCAAGACAGGAGATCCTATGGCTACACCTTC,NA,TRBV19,TRBJ1-2,NA
CASSSDRGTVEQYF,TGTGCCAGCAGTTCGGACAGGGGGACGGTCGAGCAGTACTTC,NA,TRBV28,TRBJ2-7,TRBD1
CACRLTGGPTDTQYF,TGTGCCTGTCGGCTGACAGGGGGACCCACAGATACGCAGTATTTT,NA,TRBV7-3,TRBJ2-3,TRBD1
CSARDPLAGATYNEQFF,TGCAGTGCTAGAGATCCCCTGGCGGGAGCCACCTACAATGAGCAGTTCTTC,NA,TRBV20-1,TRBJ2-1,TRBD2
CASSFEVGYNEQFF,TGTGCCAGCAGTTTTGAGGTGGGGTACAATGAGCAGTTCTTC,NA,TRBV28,TRBJ2-1,NA
CSGGTSGSYADEQFF,TGCAGCGGGGGGACTAGCGGGAGTTATGCAGATGAGCAGTTCTTC,few,TRBV29-1,TRBJ2-1,TRBD2
CASSDRDGEEKLFF,TGTGCCAGCAGTGACCGGGACGGTGAGGAAAAACTGTTTTTT,NA,TRBV12-3/TRBV12-4,TRBJ1-4,NA
CASSFHQQGMKTEAFF,TGTGCCAGCAGCTTCCATCAACAGGGGATGAAGACTGAAGCTTTCTTT,few,TRBV7-8,TRBJ1-1,TRBD1
CASSLILAYEQYF,TGTGCCAGCAGTCTAATCTTGGCCTACGAGCAGTACTTC,NA,TRBV12-3/TRBV12-4,TRBJ2-7,NA